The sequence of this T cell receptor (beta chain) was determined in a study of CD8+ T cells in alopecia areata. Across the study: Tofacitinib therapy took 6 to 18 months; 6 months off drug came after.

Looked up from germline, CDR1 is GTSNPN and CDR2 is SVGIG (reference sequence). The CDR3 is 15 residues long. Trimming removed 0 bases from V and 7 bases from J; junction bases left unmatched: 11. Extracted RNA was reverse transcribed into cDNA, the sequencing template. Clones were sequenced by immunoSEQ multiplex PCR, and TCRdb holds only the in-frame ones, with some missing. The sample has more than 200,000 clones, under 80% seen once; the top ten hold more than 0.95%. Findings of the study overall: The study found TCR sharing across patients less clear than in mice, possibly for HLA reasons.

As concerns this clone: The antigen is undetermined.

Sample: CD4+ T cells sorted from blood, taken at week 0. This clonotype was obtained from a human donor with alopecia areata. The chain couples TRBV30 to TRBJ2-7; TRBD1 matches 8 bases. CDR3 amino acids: CAWSVLHRGWYEQYF. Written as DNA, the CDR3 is TGTGCCTGGAGTGTACTGCACAGGGGGTGGTATGAGCAGTACTTC.